This TCR beta chain was obtained from a study of blood T cell repertoires in COVID-19. Profiling relied on immunoSEQ multiplex PCR, and the TCRdb table lists in-frame clones only, not all of them. Seen here are under 45,000 clones, approximately 86% observed once, and the top ten hold over 5%. V lost 3 bases and J 1 base, leaving 7 bases between the germline ends. Germline-derived CDR1 and CDR2 are SGDLS and YYNGEE. There are 14 residues in the CDR3. V gene TRBV9 combines with J gene TRBJ2-2; the D is unclear. Sequenced sample: peripheral blood. This receptor was taken from a man aged 40-55 years with active COVID-19. The CDR3 DNA reads as TGTGCCAGCAGCGCCCCACAGAACACCGGGGAGCTGTTTTTT. Translation gives CASSAPQNTGELFF.